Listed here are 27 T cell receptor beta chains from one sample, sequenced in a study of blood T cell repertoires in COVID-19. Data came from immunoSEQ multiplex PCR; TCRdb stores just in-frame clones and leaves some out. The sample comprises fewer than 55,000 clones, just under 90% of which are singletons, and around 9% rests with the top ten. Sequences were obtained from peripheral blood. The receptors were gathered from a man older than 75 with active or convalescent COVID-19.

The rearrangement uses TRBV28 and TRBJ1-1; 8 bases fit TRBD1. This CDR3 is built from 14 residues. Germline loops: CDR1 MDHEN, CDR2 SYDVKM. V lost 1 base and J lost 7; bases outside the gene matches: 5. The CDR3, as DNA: TGTGCCAGCAGTTTATTCCAGGGGGCTAATGAAGCTTTCTTT. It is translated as CASSLFQGANEAFF.

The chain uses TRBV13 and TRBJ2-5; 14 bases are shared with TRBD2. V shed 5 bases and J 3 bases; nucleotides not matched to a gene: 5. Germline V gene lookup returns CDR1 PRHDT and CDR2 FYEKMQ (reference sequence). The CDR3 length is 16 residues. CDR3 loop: CASSPTGLAGEETQYF. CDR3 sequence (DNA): TGTGCCAGCAGCCCTACGGGACTAGCGGGGGAAGAGACCCAGTACTTC. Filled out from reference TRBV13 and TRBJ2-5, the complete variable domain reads AAGVIQSPRHLIKEKRETATLKCYPIPRHDTVYWYQQGPGQDPQFLISFYEKMQSDKGSIPDRFSAQQFSDYHSELNMSSLELGDSALYFCASSPTGLAGEETQYFGPGTRLLVL.

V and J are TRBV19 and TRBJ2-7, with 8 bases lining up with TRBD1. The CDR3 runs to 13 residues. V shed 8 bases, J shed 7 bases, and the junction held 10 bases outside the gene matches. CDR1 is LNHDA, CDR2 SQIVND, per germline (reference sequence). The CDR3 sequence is CASGANRGLEQYF. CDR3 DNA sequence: TGTGCCAGTGGGGCCAACAGGGGGTTAGAGCAGTACTTC.

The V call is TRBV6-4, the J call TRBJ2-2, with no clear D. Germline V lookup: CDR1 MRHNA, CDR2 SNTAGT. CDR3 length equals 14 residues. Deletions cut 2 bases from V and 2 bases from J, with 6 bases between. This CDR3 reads CASSDGTNTGELFF. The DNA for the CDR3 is TGTGCCAGCAGTGACGGTACAAACACCGGGGAGCTGTTTTTT.

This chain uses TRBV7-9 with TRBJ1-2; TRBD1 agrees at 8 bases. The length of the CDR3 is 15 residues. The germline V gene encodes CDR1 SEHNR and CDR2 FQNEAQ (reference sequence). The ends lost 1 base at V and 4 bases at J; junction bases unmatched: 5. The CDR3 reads CASSLGGQETYGYTF. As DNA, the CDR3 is TGTGCCAGCAGCTTAGGGGGACAGGAAACCTATGGCTACACCTTC.

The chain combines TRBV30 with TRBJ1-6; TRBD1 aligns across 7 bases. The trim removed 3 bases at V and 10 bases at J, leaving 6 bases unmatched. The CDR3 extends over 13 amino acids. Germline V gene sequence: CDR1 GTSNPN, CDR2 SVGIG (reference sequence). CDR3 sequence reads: CAWRNRGESPLHF. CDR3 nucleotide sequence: TGTGCCTGGAGGAACAGGGGTGAATCACCCCTCCACTTT.

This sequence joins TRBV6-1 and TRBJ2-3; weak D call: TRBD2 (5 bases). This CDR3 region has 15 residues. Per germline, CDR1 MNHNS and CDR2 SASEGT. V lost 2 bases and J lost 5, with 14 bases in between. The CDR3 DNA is TGTGCCAGCAGTGAAAATAGAGGGTCGGAAGATACGCAGTATTTT. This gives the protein CASSENRGSEDTQYF.

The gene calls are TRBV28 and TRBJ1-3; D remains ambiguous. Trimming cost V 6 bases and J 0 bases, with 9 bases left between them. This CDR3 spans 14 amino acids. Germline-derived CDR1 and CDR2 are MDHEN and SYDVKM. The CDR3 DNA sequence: TGTGCCAGCAGCTCTATTAACTCTGGAAACACCATATATTTT. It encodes CASSSINSGNTIYF.

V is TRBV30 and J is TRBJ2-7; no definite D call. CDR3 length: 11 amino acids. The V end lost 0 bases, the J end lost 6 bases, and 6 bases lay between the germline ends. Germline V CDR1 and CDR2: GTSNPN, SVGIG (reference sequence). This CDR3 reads CAWSVASEQYF. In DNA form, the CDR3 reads TGTGCCTGGAGTGTAGCAAGCGAGCAGTACTTC. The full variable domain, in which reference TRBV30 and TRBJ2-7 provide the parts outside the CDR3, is SQTIHQWPATLVQPVGSPLSLECTVEGTSNPNLYWYRQAAGRGLQLLFYSVGIGQISSEVPQNLSASRPQDRQFILSSKKLLLSDSGFYLCAWSVASEQYFGPGTRLTVT.

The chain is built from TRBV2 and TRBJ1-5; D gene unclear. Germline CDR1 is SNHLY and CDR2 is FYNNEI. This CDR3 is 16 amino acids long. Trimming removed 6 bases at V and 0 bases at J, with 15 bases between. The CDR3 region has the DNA TGTGCCAGCAGGGAGGGAGTGGGTCTTAGCAATCAGCCCCAGCATTTT. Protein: CASREGVGLSNQPQHF.

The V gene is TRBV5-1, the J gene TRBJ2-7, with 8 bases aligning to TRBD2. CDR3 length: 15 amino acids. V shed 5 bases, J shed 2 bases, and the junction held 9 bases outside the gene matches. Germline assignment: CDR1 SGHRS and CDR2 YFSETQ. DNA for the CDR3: TGCGCCAGCAGAATAAATAGCGGGAAGGCCTACGAGCAGTACTTC. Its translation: CASRINSGKAYEQYF.

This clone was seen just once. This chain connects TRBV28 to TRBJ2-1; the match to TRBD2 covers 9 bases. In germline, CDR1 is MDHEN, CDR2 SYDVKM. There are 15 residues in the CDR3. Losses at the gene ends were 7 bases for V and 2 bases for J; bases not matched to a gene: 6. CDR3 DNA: TGTGCCAGCACCGTAGCGGGAGACACCTACAATGAGCAGTTCTTC. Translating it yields CASTVAGDTYNEQFF.

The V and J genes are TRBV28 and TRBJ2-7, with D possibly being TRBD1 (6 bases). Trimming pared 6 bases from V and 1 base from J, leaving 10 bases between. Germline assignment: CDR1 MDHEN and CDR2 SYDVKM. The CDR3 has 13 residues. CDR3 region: CASRQGQSYEQYF. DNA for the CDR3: TGTGCCAGCAGACAGGGACAATCCTACGAGCAGTACTTC.

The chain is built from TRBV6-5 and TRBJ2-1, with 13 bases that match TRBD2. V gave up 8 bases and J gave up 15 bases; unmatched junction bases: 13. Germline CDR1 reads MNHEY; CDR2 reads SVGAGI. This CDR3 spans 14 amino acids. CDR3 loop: CASEAGTSGVRRFF. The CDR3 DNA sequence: TGTGCCAGCGAGGCCGGGACTAGCGGGGTTAGACGGTTCTTC.

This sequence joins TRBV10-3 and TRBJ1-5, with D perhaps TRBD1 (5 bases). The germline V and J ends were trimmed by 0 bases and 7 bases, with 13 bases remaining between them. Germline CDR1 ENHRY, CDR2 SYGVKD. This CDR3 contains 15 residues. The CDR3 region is CAISESGSQGQPQHF. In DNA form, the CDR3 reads TGTGCCATCAGTGAGTCGGGGTCGCAGGGCCAGCCCCAGCATTTT.

CDR3 bases: TGTGCCAGCAGCCATTTAGAACAGGGGGCGGGCACCGGGGAGCTGTTTTTT. It yields the protein CASSHLEQGAGTGELFF. J is TRBJ2-2 and V is TRBV7-2; TRBD1 agrees at 9 bases. Trimming cost V 5 bases and J 4 bases; bases outside gene matches: 11. The CDR3 has 17 amino acids. CDR1 is SGHTA, CDR2 FQGNSA, per germline.

Here the CDR3 DNA reads TGTGCCAGTAGTACCCATCCGGGACAGTATAGCAATCAGCCCCAGCATTTT. Its protein is CASSTHPGQYSNQPQHF. V and J are TRBV19 and TRBJ1-5, with 7 bases identical to TRBD1. CDR1 is LNHDA and CDR2 is SQIVND in the germline V gene (reference sequence). This CDR3 contains 17 residues. V shed 4 bases, J shed 0 bases, and the junction held 9 bases outside the gene matches.

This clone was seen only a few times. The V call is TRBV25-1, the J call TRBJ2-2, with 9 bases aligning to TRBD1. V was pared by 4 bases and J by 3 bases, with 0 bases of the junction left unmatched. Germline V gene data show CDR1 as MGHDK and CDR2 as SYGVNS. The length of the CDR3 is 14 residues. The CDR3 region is CASSGTGDTGELFF. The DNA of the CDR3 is TGTGCCAGCAGTGGGACAGGGGACACCGGGGAGCTGTTTTTT.

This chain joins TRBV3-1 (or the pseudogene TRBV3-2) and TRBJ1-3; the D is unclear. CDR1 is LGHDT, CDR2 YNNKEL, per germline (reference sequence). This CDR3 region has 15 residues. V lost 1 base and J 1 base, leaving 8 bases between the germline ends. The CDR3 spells CASSQGRGSGNTIYF. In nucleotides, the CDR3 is TGTGCCAGCAGCCAAGGGCGCGGGTCTGGAAACACCATATATTTT.

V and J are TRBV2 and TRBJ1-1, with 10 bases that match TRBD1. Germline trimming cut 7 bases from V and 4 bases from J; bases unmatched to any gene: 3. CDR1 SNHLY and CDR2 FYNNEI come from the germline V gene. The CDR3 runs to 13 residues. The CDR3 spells CASKGQGGTEAFF. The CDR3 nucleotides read TGTGCCAGCAAAGGACAGGGGGGCACTGAAGCTTTCTTT.

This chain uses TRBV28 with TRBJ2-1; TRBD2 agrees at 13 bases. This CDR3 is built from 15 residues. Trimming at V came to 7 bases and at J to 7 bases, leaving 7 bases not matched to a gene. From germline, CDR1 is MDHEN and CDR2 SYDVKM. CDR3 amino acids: CASTATSGGANEQFF. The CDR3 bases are TGTGCCAGCACCGCTACTAGCGGGGGGGCAAATGAGCAGTTCTTC.

In DNA form, the CDR3 reads TGTGCCAGCAGCCGGCGGACTAGCGGGGTGGAGACCCAGTACTTC. Residues: CASSRRTSGVETQYF. The chain combines TRBV7-2 with TRBJ2-5; 12 bases align to TRBD2. The germline V gene has CDR1 SGHTA and CDR2 FQGNSA. J lost 5 bases, V lost 5 bases, and 6 bases had no gene match. The CDR3 has 15 residues.

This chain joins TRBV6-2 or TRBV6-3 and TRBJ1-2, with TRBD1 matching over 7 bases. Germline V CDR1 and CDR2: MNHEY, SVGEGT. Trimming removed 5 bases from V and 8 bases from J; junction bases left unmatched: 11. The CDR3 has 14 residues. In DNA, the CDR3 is TGTGCCAGCAGTACGAACGGACAGGATGCCGGCTACACCTTC. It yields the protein CASSTNGQDAGYTF.

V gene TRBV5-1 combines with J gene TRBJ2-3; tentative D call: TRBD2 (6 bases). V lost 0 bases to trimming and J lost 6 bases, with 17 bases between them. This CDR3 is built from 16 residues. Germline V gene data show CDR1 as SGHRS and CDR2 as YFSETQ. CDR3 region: CASSLGLGKALDTQYF. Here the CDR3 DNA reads TGCGCCAGCAGCTTGGGACTAGGAAAGGCTTTGGATACGCAGTATTTT.

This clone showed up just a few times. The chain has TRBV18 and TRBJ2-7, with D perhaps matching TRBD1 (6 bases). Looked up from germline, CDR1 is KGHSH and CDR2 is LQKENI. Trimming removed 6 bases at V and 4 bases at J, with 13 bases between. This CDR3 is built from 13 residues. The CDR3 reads CASSAAQGYEQYF. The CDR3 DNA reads TGTGCCAGCTCGGCAGCCCAGGGGTACGAGCAGTACTTC.

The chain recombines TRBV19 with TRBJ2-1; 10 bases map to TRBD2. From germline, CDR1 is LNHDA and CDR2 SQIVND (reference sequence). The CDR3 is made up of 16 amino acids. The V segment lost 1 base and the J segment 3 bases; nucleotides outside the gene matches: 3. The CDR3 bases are TGTGCCAGTAGTATAGCCCGGACTAGCGGCTACAATGAGCAGTTCTTC. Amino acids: CASSIARTSGYNEQFF.

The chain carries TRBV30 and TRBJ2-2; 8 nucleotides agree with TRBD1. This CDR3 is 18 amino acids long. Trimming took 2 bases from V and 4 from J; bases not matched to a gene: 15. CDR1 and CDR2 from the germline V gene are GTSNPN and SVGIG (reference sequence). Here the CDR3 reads CAWSSPGQAHPRTGELFF. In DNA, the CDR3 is TGTGCCTGGAGTTCCCCGGGACAGGCGCATCCCCGCACCGGGGAGCTGTTTTTT.